The rows below give T cell receptor beta chains drawn from one sample of a study of blood T cell repertoires in COVID-19. Using immunoSEQ multiplex PCR, the repertoire was profiled, and TCRdb retains in-frame clones only, with some absent. Of about 200,000 clones in the sample, more than 70% were seen once. Sequencing input: peripheral blood. These receptors came from a human donor in a cohort sampled during active COVID-19. Each CDR3 is given with its conserved first and last residue. A D gene is named only where the DNA matches it firmly. Expanded clones get a size class; other rows say once, few or many, or leave the size out.

J,D,size,V,CDR3,DNA
TRBJ2-5,NA,NA,TRBV19,CASRKASANQETQYF,TGTGCCAGTAGGAAAGCTAGCGCGAACCAAGAGACCCAGTACTTC
TRBJ1-2,TRBD1,once,TRBV19,CASSIGGTGSRGYTF,TGTGCCAGTAGTATAGGCGGGACAGGGAGCAGGGGCTACACCTTC
TRBJ1-1,NA,NA,TRBV5-1,CASSLAGSDTEAFF,TGCGCCAGCAGCTTGGCAGGGTCGGATACTGAAGCTTTCTTT
TRBJ2-7,NA,NA,TRBV20-1,CSVRSSYEQYF,TGCAGTGTCCGGAGCTCCTACGAGCAGTACTTC
TRBJ2-1,TRBD1,NA,TRBV5-6,CASSRPGQQYNEQFF,TGTGCCAGCAGCCGCCCGGGACAGCAATACAATGAGCAGTTCTTC
TRBJ1-2,TRBD1,NA,TRBV7-9,CASRGDRTWDYGYTF,TGTGCCAGCCGGGGGGACAGGACATGGGACTATGGCTACACCTTC
TRBJ1-4,NA,NA,TRBV7-9,CASQDTINEKLFF,TGTGCCAGCCAGGACACCATTAATGAAAAACTGTTTTTT
TRBJ2-5,NA,NA,TRBV5-1,CASSLDTGRGETQYF,TGCGCCAGCAGCTTGGATACAGGGAGGGGAGAGACCCAGTACTTC
TRBJ2-7,NA,few,TRBV14,CASSQDPGSSYEQYF,TGTGCCAGCAGCCAAGATCCGGGGAGCTCCTACGAGCAGTACTTC
TRBJ2-3,NA,NA,TRBV7-2,CASSLVAGALGTDTQYF,TGTGCCAGCAGCTTAGTGGCAGGGGCCCTTGGGACAGATACGCAGTATTTT
TRBJ2-3,TRBD2,NA,TRBV5-1,CASSLGSGVTDTQYF,TGCGCCAGCAGCTTGGGTAGCGGGGTTACAGATACGCAGTATTTT
TRBJ2-7,NA,once,TRBV11-2,CASSPQLAGATDSQYF,TGTGCCAGCAGCCCTCAACTAGCCGGAGCGACCGATAGCCAGTACTTC
TRBJ2-3,NA,NA,TRBV5-4,CASSLKLGSGGTDTQYF,TGTGCCAGCAGCTTAAAGTTAGGCTCAGGGGGCACAGATACGCAGTATTTT
TRBJ2-7,NA,NA,TRBV3-1/TRBV3-2,CASSQSVSSYEQYF,TGTGCCAGCAGCCAATCCGTTAGCTCCTACGAGCAGTACTTC
TRBJ2-2,TRBD2,NA,TRBV11-2,CASQTGGRAGELFF,TGTGCCAGCCAAACGGGAGGGAGGGCCGGGGAGCTGTTTTTT
TRBJ2-1,TRBD2,NA,TRBV6-6,CASSFLAGGYNEQFF,TGTGCCAGCAGCTTTCTAGCGGGGGGTTACAATGAGCAGTTCTTC
TRBJ1-5,TRBD1,NA,TRBV6-5,CASGRGQGDGQPQHF,TGTGCCAGCGGTCGTGGACAGGGGGATGGTCAGCCCCAGCATTTT
TRBJ1-3,NA,NA,TRBV19,CASQGPSSGNTIYF,TGTGCCTCACAGGGCCCGAGCTCTGGAAACACCATATATTTT
TRBJ2-1,TRBD2,few,TRBV24-1,CATSATSGAYNEQFF,TGTGCCACCAGTGCTACTAGCGGGGCCTACAATGAGCAGTTCTTC
TRBJ1-2,NA,NA,TRBV27,CASSSRGLGYGYTF,TGTGCCAGCAGTTCCAGGGGTTTGGGGTATGGCTACACCTTC
TRBJ2-7,NA,once,TRBV18,CASSSRYEQYF,TGTGCCAGCTCCTCTAGGTACGAGCAGTACTTC
TRBJ2-3,TRBD2,NA,TRBV19,CASTTPLRTSGSTSTDTQYF,TGTGCCAGTACCACTCCGTTGAGGACTAGCGGATCTACTAGCACAGATACGCAGTATTTT
TRBJ2-1,TRBD2,NA,TRBV7-2,CASRRTSGGLYNEQFF,TGTGCCAGCAGGCGTACTAGCGGGGGGTTGTACAATGAGCAGTTCTTC
TRBJ1-5,NA,NA,TRBV11-2,CASSFCPRQATNQPQHF,TGTGCCAGCAGCTTTTGCCCCCGACAGGCGACTAATCAGCCCCAGCATTTT
TRBJ2-5,NA,NA,TRBV14,CASSQVVGPETQYF,TGTGCCAGCAGCCAAGTGGTGGGCCCGGAGACCCAGTACTTC
TRBJ1-2,NA,NA,TRBV10-1,CASSEARGYGYTF,TGCGCCAGCAGTGAGGCCAGGGGCTATGGCTACACCTTC
TRBJ2-5,NA,once,TRBV29-1,CSAGRSETQYF,TGCAGCGCGGGGCGTTCAGAGACCCAGTACTTC
TRBJ1-4,NA,NA,TRBV5-1,CASSGTGLSNEKLFF,TGCGCCAGCAGCGGAACAGGGTTGAGTAATGAAAAACTGTTTTTT
TRBJ2-5,TRBD1,NA,TRBV19,CASRDRGRGETQYF,TGTGCCAGTAGGGACAGGGGGCGCGGTGAGACCCAGTACTTC
TRBJ1-2,NA,once,TRBV28,CASNYAEPGYGYTF,TGTGCCAGCAATTACGCGGAACCGGGCTATGGCTACACCTTC
TRBJ2-5,TRBD2,NA,TRBV5-1,CASSPGLALETQYF,TGCGCCAGCAGCCCGGGACTAGCGCTAGAGACCCAGTACTTC
TRBJ2-7,TRBD1,NA,TRBV5-1,CASRQGQGRYEQYF,TGCGCCAGCAGACAGGGACAGGGGAGGTACGAGCAGTACTTC
TRBJ2-1,TRBD2,NA,TRBV4-2,CASSQGELAGYNEQFF,TGTGCCAGCAGCCAAGGCGAACTAGCGGGATACAATGAGCAGTTCTTC
TRBJ2-7,TRBD1,NA,TRBV4-3,CASSQAEDRGAYEQYF,TGCGCCAGCAGCCAAGCTGAGGACAGGGGTGCCTACGAGCAGTACTTC
TRBJ1-1,NA,NA,TRBV18,CASSGTGNEAFF,TGTGCCAGCTCAGGAACCGGGAATGAAGCTTTCTTT
TRBJ1-2,TRBD1,NA,TRBV6-5,CASSSPGQGAPGYTF,TGTGCCAGCAGTTCACCGGGACAGGGGGCGCCCGGCTACACCTTC
TRBJ2-7,TRBD1,NA,TRBV6-1,CASSEASRGQRRQYF,TGTGCCAGCAGTGAAGCGTCAAGGGGGCAAAGACGTCAGTACTTC
TRBJ2-5,TRBD2,NA,TRBV6-5,CASSYSTSGPLETQYF,TGTGCCAGCAGTTACTCGACTAGCGGCCCTTTGGAGACCCAGTACTTC
TRBJ2-1,TRBD2,few,TRBV7-2,CASGSGLFYNEQFF,TGTGCCAGCGGTTCGGGACTATTTTACAATGAGCAGTTCTTC
TRBJ2-3,TRBD2,once,TRBV6-6,CASSPRPGRTSGGDTQYF,TGTGCCAGCAGTCCCAGGCCGGGGCGGACTAGCGGGGGCGATACGCAGTATTTT